Shown below are 14 T cell receptor beta chains from a single sample sequenced in a study of T cells in tuberculosis. Noted time point: new active TB diagnosis, blood taken before or within 7 days of starting treatment. Assay used: immunoSEQ multiplex PCR; TCRdb lists only in-frame clones, some missing. The sample contains around 40,000 clones, approximately 95% of which appear only once. Sequencing used PBMCs, obtained at tuberculosis diagnosis. These receptors came from an adult with tuberculosis.

This clone was detected once. The V and J genes are TRBV10-3 and TRBJ1-1, with unresolved D. The CDR3 is made up of 13 amino acids. Germline values: CDR1 ENHRY, CDR2 SYGVKD. V was clipped by 3 bases and J by 0 bases, with 5 bases between them. In DNA, the CDR3 is TGTGCCATCAGTGACGGTTTGAACACTGAAGCTTTCTTT. Its protein is CAISDGLNTEAFF.

V gene TRBV6-5 combines with J gene TRBJ2-3, with 7 bases identical to TRBD1. Germline loops: CDR1 MNHEY, CDR2 SVGAGI. The CDR3 covers 12 residues. J lost 5 bases, V lost 5 bases, and 1 base had no gene match. CDR3 amino acids: CASSNRGDTQYF. CDR3 DNA: TGTGCCAGCAGTAACAGGGGAGATACGCAGTATTTT.

V usage is TRBV5-1 and J usage is TRBJ2-3; TRBD1 matches 10 bases. The CDR3 sequence is 17 residues long. Germline CDR1 and CDR2: SGHRS and YFSETQ. V shed 0 bases, J shed 0 bases, and the junction held 4 bases outside the gene matches. CDR3 region: CASSLGQGASSTDTQYF. In DNA form, the CDR3 reads TGCGCCAGCAGCTTGGGACAGGGGGCCTCCAGCACAGATACGCAGTATTTT.

J is TRBJ2-7 and V is TRBV9; TRBD1 matches at 9 bases. V shed 3 bases, J shed 6 bases, and the junction held 7 bases outside the gene matches. Germline values: CDR1 SGDLS, CDR2 YYNGEE. The CDR3 sequence is 14 residues long. CDR3 coding DNA: TGTGCCAGCAGCGCCGGGACAGGGAGAGTCGAGCAGTACTTC. This codes for CASSAGTGRVEQYF.

The gene calls are TRBV25-1 and TRBJ1-2, with D perhaps TRBD1 (5 bases). The ends were cut back, 2 bases at V and 4 bases at J, with 14 bases in the middle. Looked up from germline, CDR1 is MGHDK and CDR2 is SYGVNS. There are 15 residues in the CDR3. The CDR3 sequence: CASSEQGPGGYGYTF. CDR3 DNA: TGTGCCAGCAGTGAACAGGGCCCAGGTGGCTATGGCTACACCTTC.

The chain combines TRBV7-8 with TRBJ1-2, with 10 positions matching TRBD1. CDR3 size: 14 residues. The J segment lost 7 bases and the V segment lost 4 bases, leaving 6 bases of the junction unmatched. From germline, CDR1 is SGHVS and CDR2 FQNEAQ. CDR3 DNA sequence: TGTGCCAGCAGCTCTTTGACAGGGGGCTTTGGCTACACCTTC. It translates to CASSSLTGGFGYTF.

In this sample, this clone turned up once. The genes are TRBV18 and TRBJ2-1; TRBD2 aligns across 14 bases. Per the germline V gene, CDR1 is KGHSH and CDR2 is LQKENI. The CDR3 loop spans 19 amino acids. V lost 2 bases, J lost 5 bases, and 11 bases stayed unmatched. CDR3 DNA sequence: TGTGCCAGCTCACCATCTAGCCCGGGACTAGCGGGGGTGGACAATGAGCAGTTCTTC. It translates to CASSPSSPGLAGVDNEQFF.

The chain has TRBV5-6 and TRBJ1-1, with 10 bases lining up with TRBD1. The CDR3 length is 15 residues. Trimming removed 3 bases from V and 7 bases from J; junction bases left unmatched: 9. CDR1 and CDR2 (germline): SGHDT, YYEEEE. The CDR3 reads CASSWGTGEFVEAFF. The CDR3 coding sequence is TGTGCCAGCAGCTGGGGGACAGGGGAATTCGTTGAAGCTTTCTTT. The full variable domain, completed using reference TRBV5-6 and TRBJ1-1, is DAGVTQSPTHLIKTRGQQVTLRCSPKSGHDTVSWYQQALGQGPQFIFQYYEEEERQRGNFPDRFSGHQFPNYSSELNVNALLLGDSALYLCASSWGTGEFVEAFFGQGTRLTVV.

V and J are TRBV14 and TRBJ1-2; TRBD1 agrees at 9 bases. From germline, CDR1 is SGHDN and CDR2 FVKESK. V lost 0 bases to trimming and J lost 8 bases; unmatched junction nucleotides: 7. The CDR3 runs to 15 residues. CDR3 sequence reads: CASSQEARTGEGYTF. CDR3 nucleotide sequence: TGTGCCAGCAGCCAAGAAGCAAGGACAGGGGAAGGCTACACCTTC.

V is TRBV4-3 and J is TRBJ2-1; TRBD1 matches at 8 bases. The germline gives CDR1 LGHNA, CDR2 YSLEER. The V and J ends lost 4 bases and 1 base, in that order; junction bases with no gene match: 6. CDR3 size: 16 residues. CDR3 amino acids: CASSLEDRGSYNEQFF. The CDR3 coding sequence is TGCGCCAGCAGCCTAGAAGACAGGGGTTCCTACAATGAGCAGTTCTTC.

This clone was recorded only once. The V and J genes are TRBV25-1 and TRBJ2-1; TRBD2 matches at 12 bases. Germline V lookup: CDR1 MGHDK, CDR2 SYGVNS. After removal of 4 bases from V and 7 bases from J, the junction contained 8 bases not matched to a gene. This CDR3 contains 16 residues. The CDR3 coding sequence is TGTGCCAGCAGTGCTAGCGGGGGGGCCAGAGGGAATGAGCAGTTCTTC. As protein: CASSASGGARGNEQFF.

This chain joins TRBV6-5 and TRBJ1-5; TRBD1 matches at 7 bases. The V segment lost 5 bases and the J segment 2 bases; nucleotides outside the gene matches: 6. Germline loops: CDR1 MNHEY, CDR2 SVGAGI. The CDR3 sequence is 15 residues long. In DNA, the CDR3 is TGTGCCAGCAGTGCAGGGGGTACCGGCAATCAGCCCCAGCATTTT. Translating it yields CASSAGGTGNQPQHF.

The gene calls are TRBV5-6 and TRBJ1-2, with D unclear. The ends were cut back, 4 bases at V and 8 bases at J, with 12 bases in the middle. This CDR3 has 12 residues. CDR1 and CDR2 from the germline V gene are SGHDT and YYEEEE. The DNA for the CDR3 is TGTGCCAGCAGCAAGAGGATGGAGGGCTACACCTTC. Translation: CASSKRMEGYTF.

The gene calls are TRBV19 and TRBJ2-7; 10 bases align to TRBD1. This CDR3 has 15 residues. CDR1 LNHDA and CDR2 SQIVND come from the germline V gene (reference sequence). With 4 bases clipped from V and 2 bases from J, the junction kept 5 bases outside the gene matches. CDR3 in amino acids: CASSTGQGGAYEQYF. The CDR3, as DNA: TGTGCCAGTAGTACCGGACAGGGGGGTGCCTACGAGCAGTACTTC. The whole variable domain, remainder taken from reference TRBV19 and TRBJ2-7, is DGGITQSPKYLFRKEGQNVTLSCEQNLNHDAMYWYRQDPGQGLRLIYYSQIVNDFQKGDIAEGYSVSREKKESFPLTVTSAQKNPTAFYLCASSTGQGGAYEQYFGPGTRLTVT.